Shown below are 3 T cell receptor beta chains from a single sample sequenced in a study of cytomegalovirus exposure and HLA in healthy donors. A multiplex PCR was run with 60 Vbeta primers and 13 Jbeta primers. Profiled with immunoSEQ multiplex PCR; TCRdb holds only in-frame clones, not every one. The table includes approximately 140,000 clones, roughly 80% detected once. The source material was PBMCs. These receptors all come from a woman in her thirties or forties in good health and CMV-seropositive.

The chain carries TRBV1 and TRBJ2-1; no DNA check was done on the table's D call, TRBD1. TRBV1 is recorded as a pseudogene. The CDR3 totals 17 residues. The CDR3 protein is CTSSPRFDRALDDEQFF. The CDR3 bases are TGCACCAGCAGCCCCCGTTTCGACAGGGCTCTCGACGATGAGCAGTTCTTC.

The rearrangement links TRBV11-2 to TRBJ2-7; 11 bases align to TRBD2. Germline V gene sequence: CDR1 SGHAT, CDR2 FQNNGV. The CDR3 runs to 15 residues. After removal of 3 bases from V and 3 bases from J, the junction contained 4 bases not matched to a gene. The CDR3 sequence: CASSFSSGGLYEQYF. Written as DNA, the CDR3 is TGTGCCAGCAGCTTCTCTAGCGGGGGGCTCTACGAGCAGTACTTC. Drawing the rest from reference TRBV11-2 and TRBJ2-7, the complete variable domain is EAGVAQSPRYKIIEKRQSVAFWCNPISGHATLYWYQQILGQGPKLLIQFQNNGVVDDSQLPKDRFSAERLKGVDSTLKIQPAKLEDSAVYLCASSFSSGGLYEQYFGPGTRLTVT.

V is TRBV6-6 and J is TRBJ1-2; D is possibly TRBD1 (6 bases). This CDR3 spans 14 amino acids. The V and J ends lost 7 bases and 8 bases respectively, with 20 bases between them. Per the germline V gene, CDR1 is MNHNY and CDR2 is SVGAGI (reference sequence). CDR3 sequence (DNA): TGTGCCAGCACCCTCGGGGAGGGGGTAAGAGGCTACACCTTC. It yields the protein CASTLGEGVRGYTF.